The rows below give T cell receptor beta chains drawn from one sample of a study of CD8+ T cells in alopecia areata. Sequencing used immunoSEQ multiplex PCR; TCRdb keeps in-frame clones, though not all of them. The sample comprises around 190,000 clones, 50% to 70% of which are singletons, and 1.3% rests with the top ten. The source material was CD4+ T cells sorted from blood, sampled at approximately week 49, from a patient treated with tofacitinib. The receptors here all came from a human donor with alopecia areata. CDR3s leave out the opening cysteine and the closing phenylalanine or tryptophan.

V gene: TRBV2; J gene: TRBJ2-1; CDR3 protein: ASRPLVRNNEQF
V gene: TRBV6-4; J gene: TRBJ2-4; CDR3 protein: ASSDTENIQY
V gene: TRBV29-1; J gene: TRBJ2-1; CDR3 protein: SVASPPGRGTNEQF
V gene: TRBV6-1; J gene: TRBJ2-7; CDR3 protein: ASLSYEQY
V gene: TRBV7-7; J gene: TRBJ2-1; CDR3 protein: ASSSSPGLAGSRVSYNEQF
V gene: TRBV7-2; J gene: TRBJ1-5; CDR3 protein: ASSLVWTGDQPQH
V gene: TRBV19; J gene: TRBJ2-5; CDR3 protein: ASSIDGETQY
V gene: TRBV6-6; J gene: TRBJ1-2; CDR3 protein: ASSRAMGGYGYT
V gene: TRBV10-3; J gene: TRBJ2-2; CDR3 protein: ATSATGLATGELF
V gene: TRBV7-8; J gene: TRBJ2-3; CDR3 protein: ASRINSAGTQY
V gene: TRBV29-1; J gene: TRBJ2-3; CDR3 protein: SPRDSTDTQY
V gene: TRBV20-1; J gene: TRBJ2-5; CDR3 protein: SGWGEETQY
V gene: TRBV19; J gene: TRBJ1-6; CDR3 protein: ASSRDRGDNSPLH
V gene: TRBV29-1; J gene: TRBJ2-5; CDR3 protein: SVGPALVETQY
V gene: TRBV7-2; J gene: TRBJ2-2; CDR3 protein: ASSRTGGHTGELF
V gene: TRBV5-1; J gene: TRBJ2-5; CDR3 protein: ASSLPGIQETQY
V gene: TRBV7-3; J gene: TRBJ2-7; CDR3 protein: ASSLTLRDYEQY
V gene: TRBV6-5; J gene: TRBJ1-1; CDR3 protein: ASSSPRQVEAF
V gene: TRBV29-1; J gene: TRBJ1-1; CDR3 protein: SVERGESSAF
V gene: TRBV29-1; J gene: TRBJ2-5; CDR3 protein: SVGGGFGRETQY
V gene: TRBV7-2; J gene: TRBJ2-1; CDR3 protein: ASSLDLAGGNNEQF
V gene: TRBV27; J gene: TRBJ1-6; CDR3 protein: ASVGGSGSNSPLH
V gene: TRBV29-1; J gene: TRBJ1-5; CDR3 protein: SVKFGRGGNQPQH
V gene: TRBV6-1; J gene: TRBJ2-1; CDR3 protein: ASSASTGGMVDEQF
V gene: TRBV27; J gene: TRBJ1-2; CDR3 protein: ASSLSGDLGGYT
V gene: TRBV30; J gene: TRBJ1-2; CDR3 protein: AWSTDRNYGYT
V gene: TRBV29-1; J gene: TRBJ1-1; CDR3 protein: SVDAGSMNTEAF
V gene: TRBV29-1; J gene: TRBJ1-2; CDR3 protein: SVVGQSNFYGYT
V gene: TRBV29-1; J gene: TRBJ1-1; CDR3 protein: SVEGGPNTEAF